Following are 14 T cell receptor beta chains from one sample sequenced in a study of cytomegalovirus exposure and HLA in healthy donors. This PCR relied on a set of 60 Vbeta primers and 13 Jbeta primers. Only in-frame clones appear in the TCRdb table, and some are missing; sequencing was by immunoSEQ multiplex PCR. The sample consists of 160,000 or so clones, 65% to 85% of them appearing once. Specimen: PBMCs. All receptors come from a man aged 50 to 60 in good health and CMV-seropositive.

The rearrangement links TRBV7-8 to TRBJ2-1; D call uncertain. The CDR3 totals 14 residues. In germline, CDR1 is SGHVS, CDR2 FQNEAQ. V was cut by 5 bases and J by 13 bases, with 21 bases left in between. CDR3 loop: CASSPIAPSSTQFF. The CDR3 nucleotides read TGTGCCAGCAGCCCAATAGCCCCCAGCTCAACACAGTTCTTC.

CDR3 loop: CASSSATDSQGEQYF. For the CDR3, the DNA is TGTGCCAGCAGTTCCGCCACCGACAGTCAAGGCGAGCAGTACTTC. The chain is built from TRBV27 and TRBJ2-7; perhaps TRBD1 as D (5 bases). V was cut by 4 bases and J by 6 bases, with 19 bases left in between. Germline assignment: CDR1 MNHEY and CDR2 SMNVEV (reference sequence). The CDR3 has 15 residues.

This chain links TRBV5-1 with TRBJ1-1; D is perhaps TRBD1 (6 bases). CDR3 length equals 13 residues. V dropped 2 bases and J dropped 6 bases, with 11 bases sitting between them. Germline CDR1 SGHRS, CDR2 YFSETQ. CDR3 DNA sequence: TGCGCCAGCAGCTTTACAGGGTTCGCTGAAGCTTTCTTT. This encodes CASSFTGFAEAFF.

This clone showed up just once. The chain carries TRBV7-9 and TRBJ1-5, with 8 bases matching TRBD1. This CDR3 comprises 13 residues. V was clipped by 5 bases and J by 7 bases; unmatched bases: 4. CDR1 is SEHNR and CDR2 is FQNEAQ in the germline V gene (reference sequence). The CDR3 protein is CASSEDRGQPQHF. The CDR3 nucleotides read TGTGCCAGCAGCGAAGACAGGGGCCAGCCCCAGCATTTT. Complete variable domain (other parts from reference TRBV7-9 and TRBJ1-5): DTGVSQNPRHKITKRGQNVTFRCDPISEHNRLYWYRQTLGQGPEFLTYFQNEAQLEKSRLLSDRFSAERPKGSFSTLEIQRTEQGDSAMYLCASSEDRGQPQHFGDGTRLSIL.

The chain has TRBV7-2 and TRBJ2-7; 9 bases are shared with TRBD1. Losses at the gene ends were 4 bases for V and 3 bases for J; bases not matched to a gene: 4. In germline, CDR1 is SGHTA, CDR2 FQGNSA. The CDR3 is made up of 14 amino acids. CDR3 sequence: CASSSRQGDYEQYF. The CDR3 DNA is TGTGCCAGCAGCTCGAGACAGGGGGACTACGAGCAGTACTTC.

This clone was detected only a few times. The CDR3 is CAITPAGVIPNYGYTF. The CDR3 DNA follows: TGTGCCATCACCCCGGCCGGGGTAATCCCTAACTATGGCTACACCTTC. The V call is TRBV10-3, the J call TRBJ1-2; D is undetermined. Trimming left V 7 bases short and J 0 bases short, with 18 bases between. Looked up from germline, CDR1 is ENHRY and CDR2 is SYGVKD. The CDR3 is made up of 16 amino acids.

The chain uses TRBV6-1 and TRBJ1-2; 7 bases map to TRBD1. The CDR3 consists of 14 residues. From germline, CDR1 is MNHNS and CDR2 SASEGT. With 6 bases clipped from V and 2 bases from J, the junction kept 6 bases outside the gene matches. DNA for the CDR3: TGTGCCAGCAGCCCGGGACAGAGGAACTATGGCTACACCTTC. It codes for CASSPGQRNYGYTF.

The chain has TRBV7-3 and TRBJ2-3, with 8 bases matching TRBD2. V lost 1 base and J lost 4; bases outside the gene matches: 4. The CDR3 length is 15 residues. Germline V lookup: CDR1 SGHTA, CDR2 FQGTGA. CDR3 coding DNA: TGTGCCAGCAGCTTAAATCGGGGGGGCGCAGATACGCAGTATTTT. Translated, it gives CASSLNRGGADTQYF.

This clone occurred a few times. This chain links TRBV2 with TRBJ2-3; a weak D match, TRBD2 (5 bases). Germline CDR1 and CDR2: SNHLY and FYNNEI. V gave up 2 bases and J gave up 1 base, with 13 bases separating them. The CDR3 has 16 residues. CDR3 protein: CASSEMAMGGTDTQYF. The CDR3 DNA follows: TGTGCCAGCAGTGAAATGGCCATGGGAGGCACAGATACGCAGTATTTT.

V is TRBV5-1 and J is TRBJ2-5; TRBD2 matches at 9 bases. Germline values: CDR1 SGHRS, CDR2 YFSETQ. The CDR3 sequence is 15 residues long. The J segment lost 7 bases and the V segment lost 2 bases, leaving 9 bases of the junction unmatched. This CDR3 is CASSFRLAGSGTQYF. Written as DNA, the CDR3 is TGCGCCAGCAGCTTCCGTCTAGCGGGATCGGGGACCCAGTACTTC.

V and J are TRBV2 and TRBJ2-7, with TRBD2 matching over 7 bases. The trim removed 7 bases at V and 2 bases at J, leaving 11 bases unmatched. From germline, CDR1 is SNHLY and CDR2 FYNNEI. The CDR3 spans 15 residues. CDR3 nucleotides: TGTGCCAGCACCAAAGGGAGGGGCGCCCCCTACGAGCAGTACTTC. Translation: CASTKGRGAPYEQYF.

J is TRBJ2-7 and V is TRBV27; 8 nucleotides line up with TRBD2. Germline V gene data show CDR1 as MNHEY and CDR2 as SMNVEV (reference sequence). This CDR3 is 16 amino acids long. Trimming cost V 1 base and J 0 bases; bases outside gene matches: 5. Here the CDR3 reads CASSLWGTSSSYEQYF. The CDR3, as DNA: TGTGCCAGCAGTTTATGGGGGACTAGTAGCTCCTACGAGCAGTACTTC.

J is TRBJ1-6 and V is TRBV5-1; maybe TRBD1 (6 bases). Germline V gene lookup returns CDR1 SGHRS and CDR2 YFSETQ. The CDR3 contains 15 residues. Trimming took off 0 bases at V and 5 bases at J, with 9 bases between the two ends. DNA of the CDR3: TGCGCCAGCAGCTTGGGGACAGTTGATAATTCACCCCTCCACTTT. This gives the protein CASSLGTVDNSPLHF. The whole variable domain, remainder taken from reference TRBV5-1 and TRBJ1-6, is KAGVTQTPRYLIKTRGQQVTLSCSPISGHRSVSWYQQTPGQGLQFLFEYFSETQRNKGNFPGRFSGRQFSNSRSEMNVSTLELGDSALYLCASSLGTVDNSPLHFGNGTRLTVT.

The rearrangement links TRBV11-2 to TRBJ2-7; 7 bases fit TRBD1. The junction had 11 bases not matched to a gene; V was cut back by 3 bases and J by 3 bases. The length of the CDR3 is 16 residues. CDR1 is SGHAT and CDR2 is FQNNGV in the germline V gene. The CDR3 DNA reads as TGTGCCAGCAGCTTGTTAGGGGGCTATCCTTTCTACGAGCAGTACTTC. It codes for CASSLLGGYPFYEQYF.